One and the same sample provided the 14 T cell receptor beta chains below, sequenced in a study of T cell responses to AZD1222 COVID-19 vaccine. The repertoire was sequenced with immunoSEQ multiplex PCR; TCRdb's copy has only in-frame clones and lacks some. The table shows fewer than 200,000 clones, with 70% to 90% occurring only once. The material was peripheral blood, obtained 28 days after the second AZD1222 dose. These receptors were taken from an adult who received the AZD1222 COVID-19 vaccine.

This clone was picked up one time. The chain couples TRBV7-2 to TRBJ1-2, with TRBD1 matching 8 bases. This CDR3 spans 14 amino acids. Trimming cost V 0 bases and J 8 bases; bases outside gene matches: 5. CDR1 is SGHTA, CDR2 FQGNSA, per germline. CDR3 DNA sequence: TGTGCCAGCAGCTTAGCCCAGGGGGCGGGCGGCTACACCTTC. As protein: CASSLAQGAGGYTF.

The genes are TRBV6-5 and TRBJ2-5, with D perhaps TRBD1 (5 bases). Trimming cost V 0 bases and J 2 bases, with 10 bases left between them. The CDR3 is 15 amino acids. Germline CDR1 is MNHEY and CDR2 is SVGAGI. CDR3 sequence (DNA): TGTGCCAGCAGTTACTCAGGGGCCAGGCAAGAGACCCAGTACTTC. It translates to CASSYSGARQETQYF.

The rearrangement uses TRBV10-2 and TRBJ1-5; D might be TRBD1 (5 bases). The V gene's germline CDR1 is WSHSY and CDR2 SAAADI. The CDR3 totals 16 residues. Deletions cut 0 bases from V and 6 bases from J, with 15 bases between. Here the CDR3 DNA reads TGCGCCAGCAGTGAGTCGGCAGGGCGGCGAGGTCAGCCCCAGCATTTT. As protein: CASSESAGRRGQPQHF.

The CDR3 loop is CASRRTGRNEKLFF. The CDR3, as DNA: TGTGCCAGCAGGCGAACCGGGCGCAATGAAAAACTGTTTTTT. The chain couples TRBV7-2 to TRBJ1-4, with unresolved D. V dropped 6 bases and J dropped 5 bases, with 13 bases sitting between them. This CDR3 has 14 amino acids. The germline V gene has CDR1 SGHTA and CDR2 FQGNSA.

This clone showed up just once. J is TRBJ1-1 and V is TRBV30; the D is unclear. The CDR3 contains 13 residues. The V end lost 1 base, the J end lost 7 bases, and 13 bases lay between the germline ends. Germline CDR1 and CDR2: GTSNPN and SVGIG (reference sequence). CDR3 amino acids: CAWSAKAWNEAFF. The CDR3 coding sequence is TGTGCCTGGAGTGCGAAAGCTTGGAATGAAGCTTTCTTT.

This clone was observed a single time. V and J are TRBV3-1 (or the pseudogene TRBV3-2) and TRBJ1-2, with D hard to call. Germline V gene data show CDR1 as LGHDT and CDR2 as YNNKEL (reference sequence). Trimming took off 4 bases at V and 3 bases at J, with 9 bases between the two ends. This CDR3 is 13 amino acids long. CDR3 sequence: CASSRLTDYGYTF. In DNA, the CDR3 is TGTGCCAGCAGCCGGCTAACAGACTATGGCTACACCTTC.

The chain has TRBV5-1 and TRBJ2-7, with D hard to call. This CDR3 is built from 15 residues. V was cut by 5 bases and J by 1 base, with 16 bases left in between. From germline, CDR1 is SGHRS and CDR2 YFSETQ. The CDR3 region is CASRPNSRPSYEQYF. The DNA of the CDR3 is TGCGCCAGCAGACCTAATTCCAGGCCTTCCTACGAGCAGTACTTC.

The rearrangement joins TRBV28 to TRBJ1-1; D gene unclear. V shed 4 bases and J shed 3 bases, with 15 bases lying between them. The CDR3 contains 15 residues. Germline V gene lookup returns CDR1 MDHEN and CDR2 SYDVKM. CDR3 bases: TGTGCCAGCAGTTCCGACGGTGCGAAGGACACTGAAGCTTTCTTT. It specifies CASSSDGAKDTEAFF.

The chain uses TRBV5-4 and TRBJ1-5; no firm D call. V lost 0 bases to trimming and J lost 3 bases, with 7 bases between them. The CDR3 spans 14 residues. Germline V gene sequence: CDR1 SGHNT, CDR2 YYREEE (reference sequence). This CDR3 is CASSLDGPNQPQHF. DNA of the CDR3: TGTGCCAGCAGCTTGGACGGTCCCAATCAGCCCCAGCATTTT.

The rearrangement uses TRBV6-5 and TRBJ1-5, with 7 bases fitting TRBD1. The germline gives CDR1 MNHEY, CDR2 SVGAGI. The CDR3 runs to 14 residues. V shed 7 bases, J shed 10 bases, and the junction held 13 bases outside the gene matches. The CDR3 region has the DNA TGTGCCAGCACTGGGACAGTATCGATCAGCCCCCAGCATTTT. It yields the protein CASTGTVSISPQHF.

The gene calls are TRBV19 and TRBJ1-5, with TRBD1 matching 8 bases. This CDR3 is 15 amino acids long. Unmatched junction bases numbered 6, after V lost 5 bases and J lost 3 bases. Germline CDR1 is LNHDA and CDR2 is SQIVND (reference sequence). The CDR3 spells CASSWDRIYNQPQHF. CDR3 coding DNA: TGTGCCAGTAGTTGGGACAGGATATACAATCAGCCCCAGCATTTT. The variable domain in full, with the rest retrieved from reference TRBV19 and TRBJ1-5, is DGGITQSPKYLFRKEGQNVTLSCEQNLNHDAMYWYRQDPGQGLRLIYYSQIVNDFQKGDIAEGYSVSREKKESFPLTVTSAQKNPTAFYLCASSWDRIYNQPQHFGDGTRLSIL.

The genes are TRBV9 and TRBJ2-1; 13 bases line up with TRBD2. The CDR3 is 15 residues long. From germline, CDR1 is SGDLS and CDR2 YYNGEE. Trimming removed 3 bases from V and 9 bases from J; junction bases left unmatched: 6. As DNA, the CDR3 is TGTGCCAGCAGCGCGGGACTAGCGGGGAGGGGTGAGCAGTTCTTC. Translated: CASSAGLAGRGEQFF.

The rearrangement uses TRBV21-1 and TRBJ1-1; the listed D gene, TRBD1, was not tested against the DNA. TRBV21-1 is an annotated pseudogene. The CDR3 is 15 residues long. CDR3 sequence reads: CASSKIQEMNTEAFF. The CDR3 nucleotides read TGTGCCAGCAGCAAAATACAGGAGATGAACACTGAAGCTTTCTTT.

The J gene is TRBJ2-1, the V gene TRBV6-2 or TRBV6-3, with D possibly matching TRBD2 (6 bases). V lost 0 bases to trimming and J lost 4 bases, with 13 bases between them. This CDR3 spans 16 amino acids. From germline, CDR1 is MNHEY and CDR2 SVGEGT. The chain's CDR3 is CASSYSMRDLYNEQFF. In DNA, the CDR3 is TGTGCCAGCAGTTACTCGATGCGGGACCTTTACAATGAGCAGTTCTTC.